This T cell receptor (beta chain) was sequenced in a study of T-cell reconstitution after alpha-beta-depleted transplantation in children. Regarding the study as a whole: For some patients, TCRbeta diversity was high at day 60 because of recipient T cells and thymic progenitors that survived. After transplant, at about two months, alpha-beta T cells were reportedly derived from several hundred expanded graft clones. Counts and diversity of T cells one year after transplant came mostly from newly produced T cells.

The CDR3 length is 14 residues. V gave up 10 bases and J gave up 3 bases, with 19 bases separating them. Germline V gene sequence: CDR1 SEHNR, CDR2 FQNEAQ (reference sequence). Molecular barcoding with unique molecular identifiers was used for the TCRbeta library. TCRdb analysed the PCR reads with MiXCR anew, one entry per CDR3 protein. Among over 80,000 distinct CDR3 sequences listed, about 25% were seen once. For this clonotype: Its antigen is still unknown.

The specimen comprised PBMCs, sampled before TCRalphabeta/CD19-depleted stem cell transplant. J is TRBJ2-7 and V is TRBV7-9; D possibly corresponds to TRBD1 (6 bases). This TCR came from a boy younger than 10 with acute lymphoblastic leukemia, due to receive a stem cell transplant. The CDR3 nucleotides are TGTGCCATGGGCCCCGGGGACAACTTCTACGAGCAGTACTTC. This sequence encodes CAMGPGDNFYEQYF.